This record looks at one T cell receptor (beta chain) sequence and its context. The target of this receptor is not known. Per-nucleotide qualities are absent, and no much larger clonotype sits a single base away. Participants in the prospective study were enrolled through a virtual design, were aged roughly 18 to 100 years, and lived in 20 to 30 United States geographic areas. In the prospective study, cohorts were assigned on the basis of participant-reported clinical history obtained from a screening survey and a study questionnaire. Recovered participants in ImmuneRACE Cohort 3 were defined by two consecutive negative NP/OP PCR tests, clearance by a healthcare professional, or resolution of symptoms. Each participant in the prospective study had whole blood, serum and a nasopharyngeal or oropharyngeal swab collected by mobile phlebotomists. Additional blood draws and questionnaires over an approximately 2-month period could optionally be provided by prospective study participants. Prospective study blood samples were shipped either frozen or at room temperature before DNA extraction.

TCRbeta CDR3 regions were amplified from genomic DNA by means of the immunoSEQ Assay, a bias-controlled multiplex PCR. The original methods were these. Nucleated cell counts per sample were estimated from amplification of reference gene primers within the assay. To quantify the absolute abundance of each unique TCRbeta CDR3 rearrangement, sequence reads were collapsed and filtered. For each sample, productive Simpson clonality was calculated by taking the square root of Simpson's diversity index across productive rearrangements. Held by TCRdb, this immuneACCESS table contains in-frame sequences only and omits some clones. Under half of the omission traces to an unresolved V gene where checked; the cause of the rest is unknown. V and J calls plus clone size are reproduced from that table; the DNA served to infer D and trimming. Within this sample are more than 400,000 clones, with approximately 86% of them counted one time only. Jointly, the top ten make up 0.7% of the sample.

This sample stems from a study of blood T cell repertoires in COVID-19 (dated by TCRdb to 2020 to 2022). Notes on the research overall: The collaborator samples originated in the United States, Italy and Spain and spanned the acute and convalescent phases of COVID-19. The prospective study material was composed of cDNA or gDNA derived from T cells, B-cell-depleted T cells, or PBMCs. The dataset comprised deeply sampled blood TCRbeta repertoires from subjects exposed to, actively infected with, or recovered from COVID-19. The repertoires were released in a freely available public database intended as a resource for research on the immune response to SARS-CoV-2. Samples came from the ongoing ImmuneRACE study (first 160 participants) plus 1,254 subjects from 6 global collaborators. The sample metadata nearly always contained a de-identified subject ID, COVID-19 status, age in years and sex. Where available, HLA class I and class II types were taken from metadata supplied by the sample provider and were not determined by assay-based typing. Study-wide findings and limitations: The amount of clinical and demographic metadata varied by source and participant and was provided uncurated.

The CDR3 contains 16 residues, cysteine and phenylalanine counted. Only the CDR3 portion is preserved as DNA: 48 bases, with reading frame beginning at the first base. The V end loses 4 bases and the J end loses 4 bases, and a stretch of 16 bases separates them. For CDR1 and CDR2, the germline V gene lists MGHRA and YSYEKL. This receptor was obtained from a woman between 18 and 29 years old who had recovered from COVID-19. The V gene is TRBV4-1 and the J gene is TRBJ2-2; D gene: possibly TRBD1, on 6 matching bases. Input material: PBMCs or T cells enriched from blood (not recorded which). CDR3 sequence: CASSRAWTVGTGELFF. DNA sequence: TGCGCCAGCAGCCGAGCCTGGACAGTCGGCACCGGGGAGCTGTTTTTT.